Below are 2 T cell receptor beta chains sequenced from a single sample in a study of human thymus T cells. Corrective cardiac operations yielded the resected thymus tissue. Clones were read by immunoSEQ multiplex PCR, and TCRdb kept only the in-frame ones, dropping some. Here the sample spans fewer than 85,000 clones, roughly 96% being singletons. Sample: thymus tissue. The receptors were gathered from a girl in the first two years of life with a congenital heart defect but otherwise immunologically healthy.

V gene TRBV5-8 combines with J gene TRBJ1-2; TRBD1 might be the D (6 bases). V was pared by 5 bases and J by 4 bases, with 12 bases between. Germline V CDR1 and CDR2: SGHTS, YDEGEE. The CDR3 is 13 amino acids. The CDR3 region has the DNA TGTGCCAGCAGACCGGGACACTTCTATGGCTACACCTTC. This gives the protein CASRPGHFYGYTF.

The chain combines TRBV7-3 with TRBJ2-3; D call uncertain. Trimming pared 2 bases from V and 4 bases from J, leaving 13 bases between. Germline CDR1 is SGHTA and CDR2 is FQGTGA. The CDR3 extends over 15 amino acids. Written as DNA, the CDR3 is TGTGCCAGCAGCTTAGGGTTCGATGGGCCAGATACGCAGTATTTT. This sequence encodes CASSLGFDGPDTQYF.